This T cell receptor (beta chain) appears in the sequencing data of a study of cytomegalovirus exposure and HLA in healthy donors. General study points: A classifier reportedly called cytomegalovirus status with high sensitivity and specificity. On later analysis, the bulk of CMV-associated TCR beta chains appeared to be HLA-restricted.

Germline V gene sequence: CDR1 SEHNR, CDR2 FQNEAQ (reference sequence). This CDR3 comprises 15 residues. Trimming pared 1 base from V and 0 bases from J, leaving 10 bases between. Donors were ostensibly healthy at sampling, although undocumented immune exposures were probable. A word on this clone: The antigen is unknown.

The PCR was carried out with 60 Vbeta primers and 13 Jbeta primers. Sequencing used immunoSEQ multiplex PCR; TCRdb keeps in-frame clones, though not all of them. The table records 140,000 to 150,000 clones, approximately 76% of them present only once. This chain links TRBV7-9 with TRBJ2-7; D gene uncertain. This receptor was obtained from a man aged 35-49 years in good health and CMV-seronegative. Sequences were obtained from PBMCs. CDR3 in DNA: TGTGCCAGCAGCTTAGTGAGCAACTTCTCCTACGAGCAGTACTTC. This translates into CASSLVSNFSYEQYF.